This paragraph reports one T cell receptor (beta chain). The antigen is unknown. CDR3 length: 17 residues. Germline lookup yields CDR1 LGHNA and CDR2 YNFKEQ. Trimming took 0 bases from V and 2 from J; bases not matched to a gene: 4. It was healthy bone marrow donors who served as donors. This entry belongs to a study of cytomegalovirus exposure and HLA in healthy donors. Whole-study results and caveats: Reportedly, diagnosis of cytomegalovirus status by the classifier showed high specificity and sensitivity. A later analysis showed that HLA-associated TCR beta chains had undergone more clonal expansion than equally common others.

This PCR relied on a set of 60 Vbeta primers and 13 Jbeta primers. Repertoires were generated with immunoSEQ multiplex PCR, while TCRdb's copy carries only in-frame clones and drops some. The sample contains under 150,000 clones, roughly 80% of which appear only once. The receptor was derived from a boy younger than 18 in good health and CMV-seronegative. V and J are TRBV4-2 and TRBJ1-2, with 12 bases lining up with TRBD1. Sequenced input: PBMCs. The CDR3 here is CASSQDQGTGGNYGYTF. The CDR3 DNA reads TGTGCCAGCAGCCAAGATCAGGGGACAGGGGGCAACTATGGCTACACCTTC.